This T cell receptor beta chain was observed in a study of blood T cell repertoires in COVID-19. Study-level information: Acute and convalescent COVID-19 specimens originated in the United States, Italy and Spain. T cells, B-cell-depleted T cells, or PBMCs provided the cDNA or gDNA that served as material.

Original methodology: Estimation of nucleated cell counts relied on the amplification of reference gene primers. The data were produced by immunoSEQ multiplex PCR, yet TCRdb's version contains in-frame clones alone and is incomplete. V, J and clone size are taken as reported in that table, and D and trimming were inferred from the DNA itself. Of 150,000 to 200,000 clones in the sample, more than 70% were seen once. CDR1 is MNHEY and CDR2 is SMNVEV in the germline V gene (reference sequence). Germline trimming cut 3 bases from V and 10 bases from J; bases unmatched to any gene: 3. The CDR3 has 13 residues.

The sample taken for sequencing was peripheral blood. The source is a woman older than 75 with active or convalescent COVID-19. The chain has TRBV27 and TRBJ1-2; the match to TRBD1 covers 12 bases. CDR3 sequence: CASSFGTGGIYTF. The DNA of the CDR3 is TGTGCCAGCAGTTTTGGGACAGGGGGCATCTACACCTTC.